Each of the 27 T cell receptor beta chains below was sequenced from the same sample in a study of cytotoxic CD8 clonotypes in ibrutinib-treated CLL (dated by TCRdb to the early 2020s). This specimen's time point label, interpreted: 12 months on ibrutinib. Library creation used the immunoSEQ multiplex PCR assay. What TCRdb holds here is the immuneACCESS table cut down to in-frame rearrangements. Part of the clones is not present; checked against another copy, under half of the missing clones reflect an unresolved V gene, and the others are unexplained. Counted in this sample were around 140,000 clones; around 77% of them appeared once. Under 35% of the sample lies in the top ten. This specimen was PBMCs, taken after 12 months of ibrutinib treatment. The receptors were gathered from a human donor with chronic lymphocytic leukemia.

This clone was observed a single time. This rearrangement joins TRBV11-2 to TRBJ1-3, with D unclear. Trimming removed 1 base from V and 4 bases from J, with 2 bases in between. Germline assignment: CDR1 SGHAT and CDR2 FQNNGV. This CDR3 region has 12 residues. CDR3 sequence (DNA): TGTGCCAGCAGCTTAGGGGGAAACACCATATATTTT. Its protein product is CASSLGGNTIYF.

V and J are TRBV18 and TRBJ1-5; D possibly corresponds to TRBD1 (6 bases). CDR1 and CDR2 (germline): KGHSH, LQKENI. V lost 4 bases and J lost 1, with 8 bases in between. The CDR3 length is 14 residues. For the CDR3, the DNA is TGTGCCAGCTCACGGGGGCACAGCAATCAGCCCCAGCATTTT. Protein sequence: CASSRGHSNQPQHF. The full variable domain, in which reference TRBV18 and TRBJ1-5 provide the parts outside the CDR3, is NAGVMQNPRHLVRRRGQEARLRCSPMKGHSHVYWYRQLPEEGLKFMVYLQKENIIDESGMPKERFSAEFPKEGPSILRIQQVVRGDSAAYFCASSRGHSNQPQHFGDGTRLSIL.

The chain combines TRBV7-9 with TRBJ2-1, with a possible D match to TRBD1 (5 bases). The CDR3 extends over 13 amino acids. The V and J ends lost 3 bases and 9 bases respectively, with 12 bases between them. CDR1 SEHNR and CDR2 FQNEAQ come from the germline V gene (reference sequence). The CDR3 here is CASSFWQGTEQFF. As DNA, the CDR3 is TGTGCCAGCAGCTTCTGGCAGGGAACTGAGCAGTTCTTC.

Many counts were recorded for this clone. The chain is built from TRBV6-4 and TRBJ1-5; TRBD1 matches at 7 bases. This CDR3 is built from 15 residues. V trimming: 5 bases; J trimming: 1 base; junction bases outside the gene matches: 5. In germline, CDR1 is MRHNA, CDR2 SNTAGT. CDR3 in amino acids: CASSPTTGSNQPQHF. The CDR3 DNA reads TGTGCCAGCAGTCCTACGACAGGGAGCAATCAGCCCCAGCATTTT.

The chain combines TRBV7-2 with TRBJ1-2; D is possibly TRBD1 (6 bases). The CDR3 is 14 amino acids. The V gene lost 3 bases and the J gene lost 7 bases, with 15 bases spanning the gap. Germline assignment: CDR1 SGHTA and CDR2 FQGNSA. The DNA for the CDR3 is TGTGCCAGCAGCTTGGCCCAGACAGGAGCTGGCTACACCTTC. This encodes CASSLAQTGAGYTF.

The rearrangement links TRBV27 to TRBJ2-1; 9 bases align to TRBD1. V was pared by 7 bases and J by 10 bases, with 14 bases of the junction left unmatched. The CDR3 loop spans 15 amino acids. Germline V gives CDR1 MNHEY, CDR2 SMNVEV (reference sequence). Written as DNA, the CDR3 is TGTGCCAGCACGGATGGGGACAGGGTTGCCGTCGAGCAGTTCTTC. Translating gives CASTDGDRVAVEQFF.

This clone was recorded only once. DNA of the CDR3: TGTGCCAGCAGTTTTCGGGAGGAAAGTTCACCCCTCCACTTT. This gives the protein CASSFREESSPLHF. V usage is TRBV27 and J usage is TRBJ1-6, with unresolved D. Germline V gene data show CDR1 as MNHEY and CDR2 as SMNVEV (reference sequence). Deletions cut 3 bases from V and 9 bases from J, with 12 bases between. There are 14 residues in the CDR3.

The J gene is TRBJ2-5, the V gene TRBV25-1; 8 positions match TRBD1. The germline CDR1 and CDR2 sequences are MGHDK and SYGVNS. V lost 6 bases, J lost 1 base, and 13 bases stayed unmatched. The CDR3 is 17 residues long. This chain's CDR3 is CASSALDLTGVQETQYF. The CDR3 DNA reads as TGTGCCAGCAGCGCCCTTGACCTGACAGGGGTCCAAGAGACCCAGTACTTC.

The chain joins TRBV7-2 to TRBJ2-7; D may be TRBD1 or TRBD2 (6 bases each). Trimming cost V 0 bases and J 10 bases, with 16 bases left between them. The germline CDR1 and CDR2 sequences are SGHTA and FQGNSA. This CDR3 spans 14 amino acids. CDR3 region: CASSLAGGDLGQYF. The CDR3 DNA reads TGTGCCAGCAGCTTAGCGGGGGGCGACCTAGGACAGTACTTC.

V and J are TRBV14 and TRBJ1-1, with D possibly being TRBD1 (5 bases). Germline CDR1 is SGHDN and CDR2 is FVKESK. The CDR3 runs 16 residues. The ends were cut back, 3 bases at V and 0 bases at J, with 14 bases in the middle. The CDR3 protein is CASSQLGGAMNTEAFF. CDR3 in DNA: TGTGCCAGCAGCCAGCTGGGTGGGGCGATGAACACTGAAGCTTTCTTT.

The J gene is TRBJ2-2, the V gene TRBV5-1; D tentatively reads TRBD1 or TRBD2 (6 bases each). The ends were cut back, 3 bases at V and 4 bases at J, with 25 bases in the middle. Germline V CDR1 and CDR2: SGHRS, YFSETQ. The CDR3 sequence is 19 residues long. CDR3 sequence (DNA): TGCGCCAGCAGCTCCGAGGGGTGGGGGGCGCGAGCTCCCACCGGGGAGCTGTTTTTT. Amino acid sequence: CASSSEGWGARAPTGELFF.

This chain connects TRBV11-3 to TRBJ1-5; weak D call: TRBD1 (6 bases). CDR3 length: 15 residues. Germline V CDR1 and CDR2: SGHNT, YENEEA. V lost 5 bases to trimming and J lost 3 bases, with 14 bases between them. The CDR3 sequence: CASSDTGYFNQPQHF. The CDR3 bases are TGTGCCAGCAGCGACACAGGGTATTTCAATCAGCCCCAGCATTTT.

The chain uses TRBV18 and TRBJ1-5, with no clear D. Germline assignment: CDR1 KGHSH and CDR2 LQKENI. V dropped 0 bases and J dropped 7 bases, with 4 bases sitting between them. There are 12 residues in the CDR3. The CDR3 protein is CASSPPAQPQHF. CDR3 bases: TGTGCCAGCTCACCACCGGCCCAGCCCCAGCATTTT.

This clone was observed once. The chain links TRBV20-1 to TRBJ1-2; 9 bases align to TRBD1. With 5 bases clipped from V and 8 bases from J, the junction kept 3 bases outside the gene matches. The CDR3 is made up of 11 amino acids. Per the germline V gene, CDR1 is DFQATT and CDR2 is SNEGSKA (reference sequence). The CDR3 loop is CSARTGEGYTF. Written as DNA, the CDR3 is TGCAGTGCTCGGACAGGGGAAGGCTACACCTTC.

This chain joins TRBV19 and TRBJ2-3, with 7 nucleotides matching TRBD2. Trimming removed 3 bases from V and 4 bases from J; junction bases left unmatched: 4. This CDR3 has 14 residues. CDR1 and CDR2 (germline): LNHDA, SQIVND (reference sequence). In DNA, the CDR3 is TGTGCCAGTAGTATGCCGCGGGGGTCAGATACGCAGTATTTT. This translates into CASSMPRGSDTQYF.

The chain joins TRBV19 to TRBJ1-2, with a possible D match to TRBD1 (5 bases). The CDR3 is 17 residues long. Trimming pared 3 bases from V and 0 bases from J, leaving 17 bases between. The germline CDR1 and CDR2 sequences are LNHDA and SQIVND (reference sequence). CDR3 sequence: CASSILAGTVPNYGYTF. In DNA form, the CDR3 reads TGTGCCAGTAGTATTCTTGCCGGGACTGTCCCTAACTATGGCTACACCTTC.

The chain employs TRBV4-3 and TRBJ2-1, with TRBD2 as a possible D gene (6 bases). This CDR3 is built from 13 residues. The V gene's germline CDR1 is LGHNA and CDR2 YSLEER. Trimming cost V 5 bases and J 12 bases, with 17 bases left between them. The chain's CDR3 is CASSSSFGGMQFF. The CDR3 DNA is TGCGCCAGCAGCTCAAGTTTCGGCGGGATGCAGTTCTTC.

This rearrangement joins TRBV5-1 to TRBJ2-2; no clear D. V was clipped by 1 base and J by 1 base, with 8 bases between them. Germline V gene sequence: CDR1 SGHRS, CDR2 YFSETQ. CDR3 length: 15 amino acids. This CDR3 is CASSLLHRNTGELFF. Written as DNA, the CDR3 is TGCGCCAGCAGCTTGTTACATCGGAACACCGGGGAGCTGTTTTTT.

This clone was seen once. V is TRBV9 and J is TRBJ2-7, with a possible D match to TRBD1 (6 bases). The V end was cut by 0 bases, the J end by 3 bases, with 13 bases between. The germline CDR1 and CDR2 sequences are SGDLS and YYNGEE. The CDR3 spans 15 residues. Written as DNA, the CDR3 is TGTGCCAGCAGCGTAGACGGCAGGGGCTACTACGAGCAGTACTTC. It is translated as CASSVDGRGYYEQYF. Supplemented by reference TRBV9 and TRBJ2-7, the full variable domain reads DSGVTQTPKHLITATGQRVTLRCSPRSGDLSVYWYQQSLDQGLQFLIQYYNGEERAKGNILERFSAQQFPDLHSELNLSSLELGDSALYFCASSVDGRGYYEQYFGPGTRLTVT.

The chain employs TRBV19 and TRBJ2-7; 7 bases align to TRBD1. Trimming cost V 5 bases and J 3 bases; bases outside gene matches: 10. Per the germline V gene, CDR1 is LNHDA and CDR2 is SQIVND (reference sequence). The length of the CDR3 is 15 residues. The CDR3 loop is CASSPAGTAFYEQYF. The CDR3 DNA sequence: TGTGCCAGTAGTCCAGCCGGGACAGCCTTCTACGAGCAGTACTTC.

The rearrangement links TRBV10-3 to TRBJ2-5; 7 nucleotides match TRBD2. Germline CDR1 is ENHRY and CDR2 is SYGVKD. The CDR3 spans 13 residues. J lost 2 bases, V lost 10 bases, and 7 bases had no gene match. The CDR3 spells CATEGGLQETQYF. CDR3 in DNA: TGTGCCACCGAGGGAGGGCTACAAGAGACCCAGTACTTC.

This chain connects TRBV6-5 to TRBJ2-7, with D possibly being TRBD2 (5 bases). This CDR3 spans 16 amino acids. V lost 2 bases, J lost 3 bases, and 17 bases lay in between. Germline lookup yields CDR1 MNHEY and CDR2 SVGAGI. This CDR3 is CASSYTGRRPDYEQYF. The CDR3 DNA follows: TGTGCCAGCAGTTACACTGGACGGAGGCCGGACTACGAGCAGTACTTC.

The J gene is TRBJ1-2, the V gene TRBV13, with D possibly matching TRBD1 (5 bases). CDR1 is PRHDT and CDR2 is FYEKMQ in the germline V gene (reference sequence). This CDR3 region has 15 residues. Trimming shortened V by 5 bases and J by 2 bases, and 15 bases separated the two germline ends. CDR3 sequence (DNA): TGTGCCAGCAGCGTAGCCCCAGGGTCCAACTATGGCTACACCTTC. The encoded protein is CASSVAPGSNYGYTF.

This chain links TRBV9 with TRBJ2-5, with TRBD2 matching 9 bases. This CDR3 is built from 17 residues. Trimming at V came to 3 bases and at J to 5 bases, leaving 14 bases not matched to a gene. CDR1 is SGDLS, CDR2 YYNGEE, per germline. The chain's CDR3 is CASSGEGTSGPFETQYF. For the CDR3, the DNA is TGTGCCAGCAGCGGAGAAGGAACTAGCGGGCCCTTCGAGACCCAGTACTTC.

The chain has TRBV2 and TRBJ2-2, with 7 bases lining up with TRBD1. This CDR3 is built from 15 residues. Germline V gene data show CDR1 as SNHLY and CDR2 as FYNNEI. J gave up 1 base and V 8 bases, and 7 bases lay outside the gene matches. The CDR3, as DNA: TGTGCCAGCCCCATGACAGGGAAGAACACCGGGGAGCTGTTTTTT. It translates to CASPMTGKNTGELFF.

This chain links TRBV30 with TRBJ2-3, with 8 nucleotides matching TRBD2. The CDR3 extends over 15 amino acids. Trimming at V came to 0 bases and at J to 5 bases, leaving 7 bases not matched to a gene. Germline CDR1 GTSNPN, CDR2 SVGIG (reference sequence). The CDR3 reads CAWSVRGLAQDTQYF. In nucleotides, the CDR3 is TGTGCCTGGAGTGTACGAGGACTAGCCCAAGATACGCAGTATTTT.

V gene TRBV7-2 combines with J gene TRBJ1-2, with a tentative D call TRBD1 (6 bases). Germline values: CDR1 SGHTA, CDR2 FQGNSA. V was pared by 6 bases and J by 6 bases, with 14 bases between. This CDR3 is built from 13 residues. DNA for the CDR3: TGTGCCAGCAGGGTGGTAGGGGGGGATGGCTACACCTTC. Translated, it gives CASRVVGGDGYTF.